These T cell receptor beta chains were read from a single sample in a study of blood T cell repertoires in COVID-19. Generated by immunoSEQ multiplex PCR, the TCRdb table keeps only in-frame clones and is missing some. The sample lists over 200,000 clones, 65% to 85% occurring once. Sequencing was carried out using peripheral blood. Receptor source: a woman in her 30s with COVID-19, enrolled during active disease. The CDR3 runs from the conserved cysteine through the conserved F or W.

j_gene,v_gene,CDR3aa
TRBJ2-3,TRBV10-3,CAIQVAGDGTDTQYF
TRBJ1-3,TRBV18,CASSPPQGPSGNTIYF
TRBJ2-3,TRBV3-1/TRBV3-2,CASSPTSSDTQYF
TRBJ1-3,TRBV18,CASSPPTGAVSGNTIYF
TRBJ2-7,TRBV12-2,CASRSRTSGRSRGYEQYF
TRBJ2-1,TRBV5-1,CASSLGLAGNEQFF
TRBJ2-7,TRBV15,CATGSGTGEQYF
TRBJ2-3,TRBV27,CASRGTGTDTQYF
TRBJ2-6,TRBV5-5,CASSLFYGANVLTF
TRBJ2-7,TRBV18,CASSPQTSSGYEQYF
TRBJ1-3,TRBV9,CASSVEAGGGSGNTIYF
TRBJ1-2,TRBV27,CASSPDTVGYTF
TRBJ2-7,TRBV30,CAWGRGTGNEQYF
TRBJ1-2,TRBV28,CASSQGQAHFYGYTF
TRBJ2-7,TRBV6-2/TRBV6-3,CASSYLAAGYEQYF
TRBJ2-1,TRBV4-1,CASSPSVGIYEQFF
TRBJ1-2,TRBV24-1,CATSDLTGNYGYTF
TRBJ1-2,TRBV5-1,CASSPDGDYGYTF
TRBJ1-2,TRBV21-1,CASSKESPIYGYTF
TRBJ2-2,TRBV7-9,CASSLYFGGANTGELFF
TRBJ2-7,TRBV29-1,CSVMVTAGDEQYF
TRBJ2-7,TRBV29-1,CSVASAPHRYEQYF
TRBJ2-1,TRBV7-9,CASSLPPPGLAGDEQFF
TRBJ2-1,TRBV11-2,CASSFRDSGNEQFF
TRBJ1-2,TRBV7-9,CASSLAGGRANYGYTF
TRBJ2-7,TRBV9,CASSRTSGSRGGDYEQYF
TRBJ2-3,TRBV11-3,CASSSDGNTDTQYF
TRBJ2-1,TRBV7-2,CASRTQSRYNEQFF
TRBJ2-7,TRBV5-1,CASSLAGTVYSYEQYF
TRBJ1-1,TRBV6-6,CASSPRTGRAYDTEAFF
TRBJ1-1,TRBV14,CASSRTTGFGTEAFF
TRBJ1-4,TRBV2,CASRTVGEKLFF
TRBJ2-7,TRBV6-1,CASSEGTGGSYEQYF
TRBJ1-5,TRBV6-5,CASSYSGQGGQPQHF
TRBJ1-6,TRBV6-4,CASSDSNRGVGTLHF
TRBJ2-7,TRBV20-1,CSARDGEAVYF
TRBJ2-5,TRBV5-4,CASSPGGQGGSETQYF
TRBJ1-6,TRBV4-3,CASSQGGTANSPLHF
TRBJ2-7,TRBV7-9,CASSLVNSYEQYF
TRBJ2-5,TRBV7-2,CASLSVLAGETQYF
TRBJ1-1,TRBV4-3,CASSQVLSTGNTEAFF
TRBJ2-1,TRBV23-1,CASSPDTTGGPYNEQFF
TRBJ1-6,TRBV7-9,CASRRFGTGKFYSPLHF
TRBJ2-7,TRBV5-4,CASSLRASGVTYEQYF
TRBJ1-4,TRBV2,CASIWDATFQGEEKLFF
TRBJ1-1,TRBV10-3,CAIRTLSGPTEAFF
TRBJ2-2,TRBV9,CASSVGLAENTGELFF
TRBJ2-7,TRBV6-1,CASSESGWGLAAYSYEQYF
TRBJ1-2,TRBV3-1/TRBV3-2,CASSQDWGTVYGYTF
TRBJ1-1,TRBV6-2/TRBV6-3,CASSLSVNTEAFF
TRBJ1-4,TRBV5-1,CASSLYGTPQEKLFF
TRBJ1-5,TRBV28,CASSRTPSQGQPQHF
TRBJ2-1,TRBV5-5,CASSLSGQGLNEQFF
TRBJ2-7,TRBV11-2,CASSSSQGYEQYF
TRBJ1-6,TRBV10-3,CAISVEGVLGSPLHF
TRBJ2-7,TRBV6-5,CASSKIGQIYEQYF
TRBJ2-5,TRBV6-6,CASSLRDQETQYF